Following are 16 T cell receptor beta chains from one sample sequenced in a study of T cells expressing NK-cell markers. TCRdb reprocessed the 5' RACE reads, keeping one entry per CDR3 protein, no DNA. This sample's table reports a few hundred thousand distinct CDR3 sequences. Sequenced input: blood T cells: a sorted CD56 or NKG2C T cell subset, CD4+ or CD8+ T cells, or bulk PBMC T cells (not recorded which). The source is a man aged 18-75 years in good health.

The chain has TRBV12-3 or TRBV12-4 and TRBJ2-5; TCRdb calls TRBD1, which cannot be checked without DNA. The CDR3 runs 14 residues. CDR3 sequence: CASSQSPGPGTQYF.

This chain connects TRBV19 to TRBJ1-5; TCRdb's D call, TRBD1, is unchecked because there is no DNA. Germline loops: CDR1 LNHDA, CDR2 SQIVND (reference sequence). CDR3 length: 17 residues. The CDR3 sequence is CASSIDRRRQNNQPQHF.

The chain uses TRBV7-8 and TRBJ1-5. The germline V gene has CDR1 SGHVS and CDR2 FQNEAQ. This CDR3 contains 17 residues. CDR3 sequence: CASSLDVGGNSNQPQHF. Full variable domain (rest looked up from reference TRBV7-8 and TRBJ1-5): GAGVSQSPRYKVAKRGQDVALRCDPISGHVSLFWYQQALGQGPEFLTYFQNEAQLDKSGLPSDRFFAERPEGSVSTLKIQRTQQEDSAVYLCASSLDVGGNSNQPQHFGDGTRLSIL.

CDR3 region: CASSRTGTGGGYEQYF. The chain carries TRBV5-1 and TRBJ2-7; the D call of TRBD1 rests on TCRdb alone, since no DNA is present to check it. The CDR3 loop spans 16 amino acids. Germline CDR1 is SGHRS and CDR2 is YFSETQ.

The chain couples TRBV5-1 to TRBJ2-4; absent DNA, TCRdb's TRBD1 call cannot be checked. Germline CDR1 SGHRS, CDR2 YFSETQ. This CDR3 is built from 13 residues. The CDR3 region is CASSQGRVNIQYF.

This chain links TRBV9 with TRBJ1-4; checking the TCRdb D call of TRBD1 is not possible without DNA. The CDR3 covers 14 residues. CDR1 is SGDLS, CDR2 YYNGEE, per germline. The chain's CDR3 is CASRAGTGNEKLFF.

This chain connects TRBV5-6 to TRBJ1-4. Germline CDR1 is SGHDT and CDR2 is YYEEEE. This CDR3 comprises 14 residues. This CDR3 is CASSPRPVREKLFF. Full variable domain (rest looked up from reference TRBV5-6 and TRBJ1-4): DAGVTQSPTHLIKTRGQQVTLRCSPKSGHDTVSWYQQALGQGPQFIFQYYEEEERQRGNFPDRFSGHQFPNYSSELNVNALLLGDSALYLCASSPRPVREKLFFGSGTQLSVL.

The chain combines TRBV19 with TRBJ2-1; TCRdb indicates TRBD1, and absent DNA this call remains unverified. The CDR3 is made up of 15 amino acids. Germline V lookup: CDR1 LNHDA, CDR2 SQIVND (reference sequence). This chain's CDR3 is CASSPQGSDYNEQFF.

The rearrangement uses TRBV12-3 or TRBV12-4 and TRBJ2-1. This CDR3 region has 16 residues. CDR3 loop: CASSLAGISSYNEQFF.

This CDR3 is CASTDGLRGYTF. This sequence joins TRBV6-5 and TRBJ1-2. Germline loops: CDR1 MNHEY, CDR2 SVGAGI. CDR3 length equals 12 residues.

CDR3 residues: CASSHSPGSYNEQFF. The chain has TRBV11-2 and TRBJ2-1. The CDR3 loop spans 15 amino acids. Germline V gives CDR1 SGHAT, CDR2 FQNNGV.

The genes are TRBV3-1 and TRBJ1-5; TCRdb picks TRBD1, but there is no DNA to check that call. CDR3 length: 15 amino acids. Germline V gives CDR1 LGHDT, CDR2 YNNKEL (reference sequence). The CDR3 loop is CASSQGTGNNQPQHF.

V and J are TRBV19 and TRBJ1-1; as DNA is missing, the TRBD1 call by TCRdb cannot be tested. CDR3 length equals 11 residues. Germline assignment: CDR1 LNHDA and CDR2 SQIVND (reference sequence). The CDR3: CARQGAAEAFF. Full variable domain (outside the CDR3, taken from reference TRBV19 and TRBJ1-1): DGGITQSPKYLFRKEGQNVTLSCEQNLNHDAMYWYRQDPGQGLRLIYYSQIVNDFQKGDIAEGYSVSREKKESFPLTVTSAQKNPTAFYLCARQGAAEAFFGQGTRLTVV.

The chain employs TRBV2 and TRBJ2-7. CDR3 size: 14 residues. Germline CDR1 SNHLY, CDR2 FYNNEI. Here the CDR3 reads CASSRMESTGEQYF.

This chain joins TRBV5-6 and TRBJ2-1; TCRdb selects TRBD1, and the lack of DNA leaves this call unchecked. Germline values: CDR1 SGHDT, CDR2 YYEEEE. This CDR3 comprises 17 residues. The CDR3 spells CASSSPGIGGPYNEQFF.

The rearrangement uses TRBV16 and TRBJ2-3; TCRdb's assignment of TRBD1 cannot be checked, as there is no DNA. In germline, CDR1 is KGHSY, CDR2 FQNENV. This CDR3 spans 16 amino acids. This CDR3 is CASKGGGTRHTDTQYF.